This TCR beta chain is from a study of cytomegalovirus exposure and HLA in healthy donors. Study results and caveats: A later analysis linked 16,951 TCR beta sequences to HLA alleles at 0.05 false discovery rate. Later on, an analysis found that several of the most significant clusters appeared to be linked to common viral pathogens, which included parvovirus B19.

The PCR used 60 Vbeta and 13 Jbeta primers. Here immunoSEQ multiplex PCR was the method, and the copy in TCRdb shows in-frame clones only, minus some. The sample gives roughly 130,000 clones, 70% to 85% of which show up once; roughly 2.5% is in the top ten. Germline assignment: CDR1 GTSNPN and CDR2 SVGIG (reference sequence). V shed 0 bases and J shed 4 bases, with 14 bases lying between them. The CDR3 extends over 15 amino acids. In regard to this clone: Its target is not known.

Sequencing was performed on PBMCs. J is TRBJ2-3 and V is TRBV30; weak D call: TRBD2 (7 bases). The TCR sequence derives from a boy aged 2 to 9 in good health and CMV-seronegative. The DNA for the CDR3 is TGTGCCTGGAGTGTACAGAGGGGGGGCGCAGATACGCAGTATTTT. Protein product: CAWSVQRGGADTQYF.